A single sample gave rise to the 10 T cell receptor beta chains below, sequenced in a study of identical twins listed by TCRdb under 2016. The method was 5' RACE. The instrument given in TCRdb is Illumina HiSeq 2000. In TCRdb, the public reads were trimmed at Q25 with fastp and aligned with MiXCR, with productive beta chains retained. Each entry merges the rows of one CDR3 protein and shows their most common DNA and genes. This sample gives about 530,000 distinct CDR3 sequences in total; 20% to 25% of them show up just once. The top ten hold roughly 0.5% of the sample. The same specimen was also included in a second study, on yellow fever vaccine responses in identical twins.

What was sequenced was CD4+ T cells sorted from blood. The receptors stem from a woman younger than 35 in good health.

This clonotype has only a few counts. J is TRBJ2-5 and V is TRBV5-1; possibly TRBD2 for D (7 bases). Deletions cut 5 bases from V and 0 bases from J, with 17 bases between. The V gene's germline CDR1 is SGHRS and CDR2 YFSETQ. The CDR3 length is 16 residues. The CDR3 coding sequence is TGCGCCAGCAGTTCCCCGGGGGGCCAGTACCAAGAGACCCAGTACTTC. Its protein is CASSSPGGQYQETQYF.

The J gene is TRBJ2-7, the V gene TRBV5-1, with TRBD2 identical over 10 bases. The germline V gene encodes CDR1 SGHRS and CDR2 YFSETQ. Germline trimming cut 0 bases from V and 3 bases from J; bases unmatched to any gene: 15. This CDR3 region has 19 residues. CDR3 in DNA: TGCGCCAGCAGCTTGGCCACTCTCAGCGCTAGCGGGAGTTACTACGAGCAGTACTTC. The encoded protein is CASSLATLSASGSYYEQYF.

V usage is TRBV15 and J usage is TRBJ2-7; 8 positions agree with TRBD2. CDR1 is LNHNV, CDR2 YYDKDF, per germline (reference sequence). CDR3 length: 15 residues. Trimming cost V 0 bases and J 7 bases; bases outside gene matches: 8. Written as DNA, the CDR3 is TGTGCCACCAGCAGAGATCGGGCTAGCGGGTGGGAGCAGTACTTC. Residues: CATSRDRASGWEQYF.

The chain joins TRBV3-1 to TRBJ2-1; D might be TRBD1 or TRBD2, each matching 5 bases. Germline V gene sequence: CDR1 LGHDT, CDR2 YNNKEL (reference sequence). Trimming left V 6 bases short and J 6 bases short, with 9 bases between. CDR3 length: 12 amino acids. As DNA, the CDR3 is TGTGCCAGCAGTCGGGGCATCAATGAGCAGTTCTTC. Translating gives CASSRGINEQFF.

The chain combines TRBV4-1 with TRBJ2-3, with D possibly being TRBD2 (5 bases). This CDR3 has 15 residues. Looked up from germline, CDR1 is MGHRA and CDR2 is YSYEKL. Trimming took off 1 base at V and 5 bases at J, with 13 bases between the two ends. The CDR3 bases are TGCGCCAGCAGCCAAGTTGCGGGCGTTGGAGATACGCAGTATTTT. It specifies CASSQVAGVGDTQYF.

This clonotype was recorded once. The rearrangement uses TRBV10-3 and TRBJ2-1; D not certain. Germline-derived CDR1 and CDR2 are ENHRY and SYGVKD. Trimming shortened V by 8 bases and J by 4 bases, and 6 bases separated the two germline ends. The CDR3 is 11 residues long. The CDR3 here is CAIGEYNEQFF. The CDR3, as DNA: TGTGCCATCGGCGAGTACAATGAGCAGTTCTTC.

The chain combines TRBV20-1 with TRBJ1-3; perhaps TRBD1 as D (5 bases). This CDR3 is 16 amino acids long. Trimming removed 2 bases at V and 1 base at J, with 15 bases between. Germline V lookup: CDR1 DFQATT, CDR2 SNEGSKA (reference sequence). In nucleotides, the CDR3 is TGCAGTGCTAGAACTCCGGGACGGAATTCTGGAAACACCATATATTTT. Protein product: CSARTPGRNSGNTIYF.

This clonotype was recorded at least ten times. V gene TRBV7-9 combines with J gene TRBJ2-2; D gene ambiguous. This CDR3 contains 13 residues. V was cut by 0 bases and J by 5 bases, with 4 bases left in between. Per the germline V gene, CDR1 is SEHNR and CDR2 is FQNEAQ (reference sequence). The CDR3 nucleotides read TGTGCCAGCAGCTTAGCTGTAACCGGGGAGCTGTTTTTT. Translated, it gives CASSLAVTGELFF.

This chain connects TRBV5-6 to TRBJ2-1, with 7 bases lining up with TRBD2. The CDR3 loop spans 15 amino acids. With 4 bases clipped from V and 6 bases from J, the junction kept 10 bases outside the gene matches. Germline CDR1 SGHDT, CDR2 YYEEEE. Written as DNA, the CDR3 is TGTGCCAGCAGCAAAAGCGGGACTAAGACCAATGAGCAGTTCTTC. Protein product: CASSKSGTKTNEQFF.

This clonotype is a singleton in its sample. The chain joins TRBV10-3 to TRBJ2-3; 8 positions match TRBD2. In germline, CDR1 is ENHRY, CDR2 SYGVKD. This CDR3 contains 17 residues. The junction had 5 bases not matched to a gene; V was cut back by 0 bases and J by 0 bases. This chain's CDR3 is CAISESSLAGSTDTQYF. In DNA, the CDR3 is TGTGCCATCAGTGAGTCGTCTTTAGCGGGAAGCACAGATACGCAGTATTTT.